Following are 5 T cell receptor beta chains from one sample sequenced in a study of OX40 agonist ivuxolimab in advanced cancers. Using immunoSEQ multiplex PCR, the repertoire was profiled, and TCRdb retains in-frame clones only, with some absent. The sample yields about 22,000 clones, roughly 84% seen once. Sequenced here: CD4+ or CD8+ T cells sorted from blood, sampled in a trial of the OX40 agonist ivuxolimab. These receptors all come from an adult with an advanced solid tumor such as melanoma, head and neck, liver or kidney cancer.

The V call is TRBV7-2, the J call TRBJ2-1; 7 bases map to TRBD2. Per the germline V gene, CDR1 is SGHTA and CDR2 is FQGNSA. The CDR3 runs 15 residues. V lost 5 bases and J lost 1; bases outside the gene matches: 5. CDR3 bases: TGTGCCAGCAGCGAGGGACTAATTTCCTACAATGAGCAGTTCTTC. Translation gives CASSEGLISYNEQFF. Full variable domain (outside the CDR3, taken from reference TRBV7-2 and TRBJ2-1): GAGVSQSPSNKVTEKGKDVELRCDPISGHTALYWYRQSLGQGLEFLIYFQGNSAPDKSGLPSDRFSAERTGGSVSTLTIQRTQQEDSAVYLCASSEGLISYNEQFFGPGTRLTVL.

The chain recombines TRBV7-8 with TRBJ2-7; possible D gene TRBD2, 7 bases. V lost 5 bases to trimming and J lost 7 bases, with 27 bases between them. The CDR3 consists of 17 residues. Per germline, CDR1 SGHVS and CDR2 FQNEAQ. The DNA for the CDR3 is TGTGCCAGCAGCCGCCCCAGCGGGACACCCCGGCCTCTGGAGCAGTACTTC. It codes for CASSRPSGTPRPLEQYF.

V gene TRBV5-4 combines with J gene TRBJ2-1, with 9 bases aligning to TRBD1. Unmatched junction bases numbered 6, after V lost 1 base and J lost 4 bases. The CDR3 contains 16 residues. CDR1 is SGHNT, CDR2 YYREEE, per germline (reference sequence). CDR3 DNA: TGTGCCAGCAGCTTGACACAGGGGGCGTCTTACAATGAGCAGTTCTTC. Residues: CASSLTQGASYNEQFF.

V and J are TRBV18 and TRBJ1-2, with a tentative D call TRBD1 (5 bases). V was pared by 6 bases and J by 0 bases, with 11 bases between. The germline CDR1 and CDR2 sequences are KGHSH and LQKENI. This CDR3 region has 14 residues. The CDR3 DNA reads TGTGCCAGCTCGTCAGGGAGCGCTAACTATGGCTACACCTTC. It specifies CASSSGSANYGYTF.

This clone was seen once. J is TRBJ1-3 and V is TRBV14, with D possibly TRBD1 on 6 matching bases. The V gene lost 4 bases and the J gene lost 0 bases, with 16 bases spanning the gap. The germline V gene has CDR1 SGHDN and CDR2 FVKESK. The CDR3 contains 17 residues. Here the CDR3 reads CASSRGPPISSGNTIYF. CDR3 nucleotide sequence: TGTGCCAGCAGCCGGGGGCCTCCGATATCCTCTGGAAACACCATATATTTT.